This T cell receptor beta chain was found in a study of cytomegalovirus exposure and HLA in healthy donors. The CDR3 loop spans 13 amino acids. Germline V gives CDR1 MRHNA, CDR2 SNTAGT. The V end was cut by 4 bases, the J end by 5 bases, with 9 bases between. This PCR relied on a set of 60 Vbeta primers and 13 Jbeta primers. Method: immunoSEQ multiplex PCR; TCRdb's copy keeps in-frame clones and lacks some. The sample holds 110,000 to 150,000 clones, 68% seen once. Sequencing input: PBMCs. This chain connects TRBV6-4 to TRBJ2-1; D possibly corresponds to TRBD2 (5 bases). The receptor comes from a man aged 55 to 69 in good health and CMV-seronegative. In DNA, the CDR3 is TGTGCCAGCAGTGTTAGCGTTGACAATGAGCAGTTCTTC. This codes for CASSVSVDNEQFF.